The 25 T cell receptor beta chains given below trace back to one sample, sequenced in a study of PD-1 blockade in classical Hodgkin lymphoma. All trial patients relapsed after autologous stem cell transplantation. The table came from immunoSEQ multiplex PCR; TCRdb's copy has only in-frame clones and leaves some out. The table includes around 15,000 clones, approximately 80% detected once. The sequences come from peripheral blood mononuclear cells (PBMCs), collected before the second cycle of nivolumab. These TCRs come from a human donor with classical Hodgkin lymphoma.

The rearrangement joins TRBV5-6 to TRBJ1-5; D is perhaps TRBD1 (6 bases). V was pared by 4 bases and J by 4 bases, with 15 bases between. CDR1 SGHDT and CDR2 YYEEEE come from the germline V gene. The CDR3 has 15 amino acids. CDR3 nucleotides: TGTGCCAGCAGCACAACCGGGACAAATAATCAGCCCCAGCATTTT. Its translation is CASSTTGTNNQPQHF.

This chain joins TRBV2 and TRBJ2-7, with D uncertain. CDR1 and CDR2 (germline): SNHLY, FYNNEI. The V end lost 3 bases, the J end lost 4 bases, and 10 bases lay between the germline ends. This CDR3 contains 13 residues. CDR3 residues: CASSESWNYEQYF. In DNA form, the CDR3 reads TGTGCCAGCAGTGAGAGCTGGAATTACGAGCAGTACTTC.

The chain links TRBV19 to TRBJ2-2; 8 bases align to TRBD2. Germline CDR1 LNHDA, CDR2 SQIVND (reference sequence). The CDR3 spans 17 residues. With 5 bases clipped from V and 4 bases from J, the junction kept 12 bases outside the gene matches. The CDR3 spells CASSPRGGLRGTGELFF. The CDR3 coding sequence is TGTGCCAGTAGTCCCCGGGGGGGCCTACGCGGCACCGGGGAGCTGTTTTTT.

In the case of this clone: The germline gene is not matched at one end of the junction; a read error may be the cause. The chain uses TRBV6-9 and TRBJ2-2, with D perhaps matching TRBD2 (5 bases). The CDR3 contains 14 residues. Germline loops: CDR1 MNHGY, CDR2 SVAAGI. CDR3 protein: CASSDSTKTGELYF. DNA for the CDR3: TGTGCCAGCAGTGATTCAACGAAAACCGGGGAGCTGTATTTT.

In its sample, this clone was seen once. The J gene is TRBJ2-5, the V gene TRBV6-6, with D possibly TRBD1 on 6 matching bases. Trimming took 5 bases from V and 1 from J, leaving 17 bases between them. This CDR3 spans 16 amino acids. Germline assignment: CDR1 MNHNY and CDR2 SVGAGI (reference sequence). DNA of the CDR3: TGTGCCAGCAGTCCCGCCCCTACAGGGCCCCAAGAGACCCAGTACTTC. This gives the protein CASSPAPTGPQETQYF.

This clone was detected a few times. The rearrangement links TRBV19 to TRBJ1-1; weak D call: TRBD1 (6 bases). The germline V and J ends were trimmed by 5 bases and 1 base, with 14 bases remaining between them. The CDR3 spans 15 residues. The germline V gene encodes CDR1 LNHDA and CDR2 SQIVND (reference sequence). CDR3 loop: CASSPYRAANTEAFF. The CDR3 DNA is TGTGCCAGTAGTCCGTACAGGGCGGCGAACACTGAAGCTTTCTTT.

J is TRBJ2-3 and V is TRBV2; 12 nucleotides match TRBD2. The CDR3 has 16 residues. Germline V gene lookup returns CDR1 SNHLY and CDR2 FYNNEI. Trimming took 5 bases from V and 4 from J; bases not matched to a gene: 7. In nucleotides, the CDR3 is TGTGCCAGCAGTTACCAGACTAGCGGGGGACCAGATACGCAGTATTTT. It is translated as CASSYQTSGGPDTQYF.

This clone was observed once. The genes are TRBV5-6 and TRBJ2-3; D not certain. This CDR3 is 16 amino acids long. V was clipped by 5 bases and J by 0 bases, with 16 bases between them. The germline V gene has CDR1 SGHDT and CDR2 YYEEEE. As DNA, the CDR3 is TGTGCCAGCAGGATGGCCGCGGCGGTAAGCACAGATACGCAGTATTTT. Residues: CASRMAAAVSTDTQYF.

This clone was found once. V and J are TRBV5-1 and TRBJ1-4, with 7 positions matching TRBD1. V gave up 1 base and J gave up 6 bases; unmatched junction bases: 3. The CDR3 runs 14 residues. Germline CDR1 and CDR2: SGHRS and YFSETQ. CDR3 in amino acids: CASSLQGGDEKLFF. The CDR3 DNA reads as TGCGCCAGCAGCTTGCAGGGGGGTGATGAAAAACTGTTTTTT.

The chain carries TRBV7-9 and TRBJ2-7, with D unresolved. The CDR3 totals 13 residues. Trimming left V 1 base short and J 3 bases short, with 7 bases between. Looked up from germline, CDR1 is SEHNR and CDR2 is FQNEAQ (reference sequence). DNA of the CDR3: TGTGCCAGCAGCTTAGATATGGACTACGAGCAGTACTTC. It translates to CASSLDMDYEQYF. The variable domain in full, completed from reference TRBV7-9 and TRBJ2-7, reads DTGVSQNPRHKITKRGQNVTFRCDPISEHNRLYWYRQTLGQGPEFLTYFQNEAQLEKSRLLSDRFSAERPKGSFSTLEIQRTEQGDSAMYLCASSLDMDYEQYFGPGTRLTVT.

The V gene is TRBV5-1, the J gene TRBJ2-5; 11 bases map to TRBD2. CDR1 SGHRS and CDR2 YFSETQ come from the germline V gene. J lost 0 bases, V lost 4 bases, and 11 bases had no gene match. The CDR3 sequence is 18 residues long. The DNA of the CDR3 is TGCGCCAGCAGCCTCCCTAGCGGGGGGAATCCCTACCAAGAGACCCAGTACTTC. Translated: CASSLPSGGNPYQETQYF. Using reference TRBV5-1 and TRBJ2-5 for the parts outside the CDR3, the full variable domain is KAGVTQTPRYLIKTRGQQVTLSCSPISGHRSVSWYQQTPGQGLQFLFEYFSETQRNKGNFPGRFSGRQFSNSRSEMNVSTLELGDSALYLCASSLPSGGNPYQETQYFGPGTRLLVL.

In nucleotides, the CDR3 is TGTGCCAGCAGCTTGGGCCAAGCTGGGGCCAACGTCCTGACTTTC. As protein: CASSLGQAGANVLTF. The J gene is TRBJ2-6, the V gene TRBV7-6; D not resolved. This CDR3 is built from 15 residues. V was pared by 3 bases and J by 2 bases, with 8 bases between. Germline CDR1 reads SGHVS; CDR2 reads FNYEAQ.

The chain links TRBV11-2 to TRBJ2-2; D is tentatively TRBD1 or TRBD2 (5 bases each). Trimming left V 1 base short and J 6 bases short, with 6 bases between. Germline V CDR1 and CDR2: SGHAT, FQNNGV. There are 13 residues in the CDR3. The CDR3 DNA follows: TGTGCCAGCAGCTTAGGAGGGGCCGGGGAGCTGTTTTTT. Protein: CASSLGGAGELFF. The full variable domain, completed using reference TRBV11-2 and TRBJ2-2, is EAGVAQSPRYKIIEKRQSVAFWCNPISGHATLYWYQQILGQGPKLLIQFQNNGVVDDSQLPKDRFSAERLKGVDSTLKIQPAKLEDSAVYLCASSLGGAGELFFGEGSRLTVL.

This clone was detected once. This rearrangement joins TRBV6-6 to TRBJ2-4; 7 bases fit TRBD1. CDR3 length equals 13 residues. The germline gives CDR1 MNHNY, CDR2 SVGAGI (reference sequence). V was clipped by 2 bases and J by 9 bases; unmatched bases: 4. CDR3 sequence reads: CASSYGDSGIQYF. In DNA form, the CDR3 reads TGTGCCAGCAGTTACGGGGACAGTGGCATTCAGTACTTC.

V gene TRBV29-1 combines with J gene TRBJ2-7, with TRBD1 identical over 7 bases. Looked up from germline, CDR1 is SQVTM and CDR2 is ANQGSEA. The CDR3 has 11 residues. Trimming at V came to 4 bases and at J to 3 bases, leaving 0 bases not matched to a gene. The DNA for the CDR3 is TGCAGCGTTGGGACAGGCTACGAGCAGTACTTC. It specifies CSVGTGYEQYF.

CDR3 sequence (DNA): TGTGCCAGCAGTGAGTTGCAGGATAATGAAAAACTGTTTTTT. Translated, it gives CASSELQDNEKLFF. The gene calls are TRBV6-1 and TRBJ1-4; D is unresolved. Trimming removed 3 bases from V and 4 bases from J, with 9 bases in between. The CDR3 consists of 14 residues. The V gene's germline CDR1 is MNHNS and CDR2 SASEGT.

This chain connects TRBV4-2 to TRBJ2-7; TRBD2 might be the D (6 bases). Trimming took off 2 bases at V and 3 bases at J, with 14 bases between the two ends. CDR3 length: 15 residues. Per the germline V gene, CDR1 is LGHNA and CDR2 is YNFKEQ. The CDR3 spells CASSQMGGSGYEQYF. The DNA for the CDR3 is TGTGCCAGCAGCCAAATGGGGGGTTCCGGCTACGAGCAGTACTTC.

The CDR3 here is CASRDRVNTEAFF. The CDR3 DNA reads TGTGCCAGTCGAGACAGAGTTAACACTGAAGCTTTCTTT. The genes are TRBV19 and TRBJ1-1; D perhaps matches TRBD1 (5 bases). Germline loops: CDR1 LNHDA, CDR2 SQIVND (reference sequence). The CDR3 is 13 residues long. V was cut by 8 bases and J by 2 bases, with 12 bases left in between.

This clone came up once. The chain joins TRBV5-3 to TRBJ2-3; no reliable D call. TRBV5-3 is assigned to the ORF class and has an uncertain function. This CDR3 has 12 amino acids. Trimming pared 3 bases from V and 2 bases from J, leaving 4 bases between. CDR3 nucleotide sequence: TGTGCCAGAAGCTGGCACACAGATACGCAGTATTTT. Protein sequence: CARSWHTDTQYF.

The J gene is TRBJ2-7, the V gene TRBV29-1; 14 nucleotides align to TRBD2. The CDR3 runs 17 residues. Germline values: CDR1 SQVTM, CDR2 ANQGSEA. V shed 2 bases, J shed 3 bases, and the junction held 9 bases outside the gene matches. As DNA, the CDR3 is TGCAGCGTTGAACTCCAGAGCGGACTAGCGGGAGGCTACGAGCAGTACTTC. Translating gives CSVELQSGLAGGYEQYF.

The chain has TRBV19 and TRBJ2-7; maybe TRBD2 (6 bases). Germline V lookup: CDR1 LNHDA, CDR2 SQIVND (reference sequence). V shed 3 bases and J shed 2 bases, with 17 bases lying between them. The CDR3 has 16 residues. This CDR3 reads CASSMGDLAGTYEQYF. The CDR3 nucleotides read TGTGCCAGTAGTATGGGGGATTTGGCGGGGACCTACGAGCAGTACTTC.

This chain connects TRBV19 to TRBJ2-7, with 7 bases fitting TRBD2. There are 14 residues in the CDR3. The V segment lost 3 bases and the J segment 5 bases; nucleotides outside the gene matches: 7. Germline CDR1 reads LNHDA; CDR2 reads SQIVND (reference sequence). The CDR3 reads CASSMSGVYDEQYF. CDR3 coding DNA: TGTGCCAGTAGTATGAGCGGGGTGTATGACGAGCAGTACTTC.

This chain links TRBV5-1 with TRBJ2-2, with TRBD1 matching 9 bases. This CDR3 spans 17 amino acids. CDR1 is SGHRS, CDR2 YFSETQ, per germline. With V trimmed by 1 base and J by 6 bases, 10 bases remained unmatched. The CDR3 DNA reads as TGCGCCAGCAGCTTGAATTGGGGACAGGGACTGGCCGGGGAGCTGTTTTTT. This sequence encodes CASSLNWGQGLAGELFF.

The chain links TRBV13 to TRBJ1-6; D not resolved. Germline assignment: CDR1 PRHDT and CDR2 FYEKMQ (reference sequence). This CDR3 spans 15 amino acids. Trimming pared 1 base from V and 1 base from J, leaving 5 bases between. The CDR3 loop reads CASSLAASYNSPLHF. CDR3 sequence (DNA): TGTGCCAGCAGCTTAGCAGCTTCCTATAATTCACCCCTCCACTTT.

V usage is TRBV7-3 and J usage is TRBJ2-5; 7 nucleotides agree with TRBD1. Germline loops: CDR1 SGHTA, CDR2 FQGTGA. J was trimmed by 5 bases and V by 5 bases; bases with no gene match: 8. The CDR3 is 14 amino acids. The CDR3 sequence is CASSATGVGETQYF. The CDR3 coding sequence is TGTGCCAGCAGCGCAACAGGGGTCGGGGAGACCCAGTACTTC.